A single sample is the source of the 12 T cell receptor beta chains below, sequenced in a study of shared clonotypes between healthy human individuals. Profiling relied on immunoSEQ multiplex PCR, and the TCRdb table lists in-frame clones only, not all of them. The sample lists roughly 450,000 clones; 60% to 85% were seen once. Sample: PBMCs. Every receptor here comes from a middle-aged woman in good health. Some clones in this sample may be carry-over from other donors' samples.

A few counts support this clone. The chain employs TRBV5-4 and TRBJ1-2; D might be TRBD1 (5 bases). This CDR3 spans 16 amino acids. V shed 0 bases and J shed 0 bases, with 12 bases lying between them. Per the germline V gene, CDR1 is SGHNT and CDR2 is YYREEE (reference sequence). The CDR3 loop reads CASSLDGLGANYGYTF. CDR3 bases: TGTGCCAGCAGCTTGGACGGATTAGGGGCTAACTATGGCTACACCTTC.

CDR3 coding DNA: TGTGCCACCAGCAGTGAGGGCACTGAAGCTTTCTTT. This translates into CATSSEGTEAFF. This chain links TRBV15 with TRBJ1-1; D is uncertain. Trimming took 3 bases from V and 4 from J, leaving 6 bases between them. Germline V gene lookup returns CDR1 LNHNV and CDR2 YYDKDF (reference sequence). The CDR3 contains 12 residues.

V and J are TRBV15 and TRBJ1-3, with D perhaps matching TRBD1 (6 bases). V lost 1 base and J lost 2, with 15 bases in between. The CDR3 runs 17 residues. Looked up from germline, CDR1 is LNHNV and CDR2 is YYDKDF (reference sequence). The CDR3 DNA follows: TGTGCCACCAGCAGAGGCCGAACAGGGTTCGCTGGAAACACCATATATTTT. This translates into CATSRGRTGFAGNTIYF.

The chain links TRBV6-1 to TRBJ1-4, with 8 bases aligning to TRBD1. With 4 bases clipped from V and 8 bases from J, the junction kept 9 bases outside the gene matches. This CDR3 has 15 amino acids. Germline V gives CDR1 MNHNS, CDR2 SASEGT. CDR3 sequence reads: CASSAPGTGDEKLFF. The DNA of the CDR3 is TGTGCCAGCAGTGCCCCCGGGACAGGAGACGAAAAACTGTTTTTT.

This clone was found a few times. The chain couples TRBV27 to TRBJ1-4; D is undetermined. V lost 3 bases and J lost 4, with 6 bases in between. CDR1 is MNHEY, CDR2 SMNVEV, per germline (reference sequence). This CDR3 contains 13 residues. Here the CDR3 reads CASSLASNEKLFF. The CDR3 bases are TGTGCCAGCAGTTTGGCTAGTAATGAAAAACTGTTTTTT. The whole variable domain, remainder taken from reference TRBV27 and TRBJ1-4, is EAQVTQNPRYLITVTGKKLTVTCSQNMNHEYMSWYRQDPGLGLRQIYYSMNVEVTDKGDVPEGYKVSRKEKRNFPLILESPSPNQTSLYFCASSLASNEKLFFGSGTQLSVL.

CDR3 in DNA: TGTGCCAGCAGCTTCTCAGGGGGCCAGGGTGAAAAACTGTTTTTT. Its translation is CASSFSGGQGEKLFF. The V call is TRBV11-2, the J call TRBJ1-4, with TRBD1 matching over 8 bases. Germline V lookup: CDR1 SGHAT, CDR2 FQNNGV. The V and J ends lost 3 bases and 7 bases, in that order; junction bases with no gene match: 7. The CDR3 sequence is 15 residues long.

The chain uses TRBV7-3 and TRBJ2-1, with D maybe TRBD1 (5 bases). The length of the CDR3 is 16 residues. V was trimmed by 5 bases and J by 4 bases, leaving 18 bases between them. Germline V CDR1 and CDR2: SGHTA, FQGTGA. Written as DNA, the CDR3 is TGTGCCAGCAGCCAAACAGGCGACAGCAGATACAATGAGCAGTTCTTC. Translation: CASSQTGDSRYNEQFF.

The rearrangement links TRBV28 to TRBJ1-5, with 10 nucleotides matching TRBD1. The germline gives CDR1 MDHEN, CDR2 SYDVKM. The V and J ends lost 6 bases and 6 bases, in that order; junction bases with no gene match: 5. The CDR3 has 14 residues. CDR3 protein: CASRPGTGVQPQHF. CDR3 DNA sequence: TGTGCCAGCAGACCCGGGACAGGGGTTCAGCCCCAGCATTTT.

This clone was detected a few times. V and J are TRBV10-3 and TRBJ2-5, with 11 positions matching TRBD2. The CDR3 consists of 14 residues. Germline V gene lookup returns CDR1 ENHRY and CDR2 SYGVKD. The V and J ends lost 5 bases and 4 bases, in that order; junction bases with no gene match: 3. The CDR3 reads CAISLGLAGETQYF. DNA for the CDR3: TGTGCCATCAGTTTAGGACTAGCGGGAGAGACCCAGTACTTC.

This clone was recorded a few times. V gene TRBV5-8 combines with J gene TRBJ1-5; D not certain. Per the germline V gene, CDR1 is SGHTS and CDR2 is YDEGEE. This CDR3 region has 11 residues. V was clipped by 5 bases and J by 6 bases, with 6 bases between them. In DNA, the CDR3 is TGTGCCAGCAGTCGGGGTCAGCCCCAGCATTTT. This sequence encodes CASSRGQPQHF.

This chain uses TRBV5-1 with TRBJ2-1; 13 bases line up with TRBD2. The CDR3 runs 16 residues. Per the germline V gene, CDR1 is SGHRS and CDR2 is YFSETQ. V lost 4 bases and J lost 6; bases outside the gene matches: 7. CDR3 amino acids: CASSIRLAGGGNEQFF. DNA of the CDR3: TGCGCCAGCAGCATAAGACTAGCGGGAGGAGGCAATGAGCAGTTCTTC.

To note about this clone: An end of the junction differs from the germline gene, which may be a read error. The chain uses TRBV7-7 and TRBJ2-5, with 7 positions matching TRBD2. CDR1 and CDR2 (germline): SSHAT, FNYEAQ (reference sequence). CDR3 length: 16 residues. The CDR3 DNA reads as TGTGCTAGCAGCTCCCTAGGAGGGAGGGCCAGGGAGACCCAGTACTTC. As protein: CASSSLGGRARETQYF. Full variable domain (remainder filled in from reference TRBV7-7 and TRBJ2-5): GAGVSQSPRYKVTKRGQDVTLRCDPISSHATLYWYQQALGQGPEFLTYFNYEAQPDKSGLPSDRFSAERPEGSISTLTIQRTEQRDSAMYRCASSSLGGRARETQYFGPGTRLLVL.